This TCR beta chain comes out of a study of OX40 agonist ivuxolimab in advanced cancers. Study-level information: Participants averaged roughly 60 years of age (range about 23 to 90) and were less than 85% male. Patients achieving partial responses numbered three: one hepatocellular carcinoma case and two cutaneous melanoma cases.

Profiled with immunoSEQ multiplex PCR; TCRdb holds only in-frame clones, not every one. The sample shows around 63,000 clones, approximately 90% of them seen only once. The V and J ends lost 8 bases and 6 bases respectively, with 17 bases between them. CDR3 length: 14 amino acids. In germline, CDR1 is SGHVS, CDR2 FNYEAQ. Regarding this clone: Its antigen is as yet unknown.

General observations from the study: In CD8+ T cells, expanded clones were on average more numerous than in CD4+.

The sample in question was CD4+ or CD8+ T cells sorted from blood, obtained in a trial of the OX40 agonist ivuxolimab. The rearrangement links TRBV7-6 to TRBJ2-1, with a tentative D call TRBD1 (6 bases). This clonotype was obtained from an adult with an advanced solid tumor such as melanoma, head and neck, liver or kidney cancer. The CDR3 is CASAALRQVNEQFF. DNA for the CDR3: TGTGCCAGCGCAGCCCTAAGACAGGTCAATGAGCAGTTCTTC.